This T cell receptor (beta chain) was recorded in a study of T cell responses to AZD1222 COVID-19 vaccine. Repertoires were generated with immunoSEQ multiplex PCR, while TCRdb's copy carries only in-frame clones and drops some. The table lists about 130,000 clones, around 90% of them singletons, with roughly 0.98% in the top ten. Specimen: peripheral blood, collected 28 days after the second AZD1222 dose. The sequence derives from an adult who received the AZD1222 COVID-19 vaccine.

In DNA, the CDR3 is TGTGCCAGCTCAATGGGGGGGGGCGCCCATGGCTACACCTTC. Translating gives CASSMGGGAHGYTF. The V call is TRBV6-5, the J call TRBJ1-2, with a weak D call TRBD1 (6 bases). Germline V lookup: CDR1 MNHEY, CDR2 SVGAGI. The CDR3 is 14 residues long. Trimming pared 8 bases from V and 6 bases from J, leaving 19 bases between.